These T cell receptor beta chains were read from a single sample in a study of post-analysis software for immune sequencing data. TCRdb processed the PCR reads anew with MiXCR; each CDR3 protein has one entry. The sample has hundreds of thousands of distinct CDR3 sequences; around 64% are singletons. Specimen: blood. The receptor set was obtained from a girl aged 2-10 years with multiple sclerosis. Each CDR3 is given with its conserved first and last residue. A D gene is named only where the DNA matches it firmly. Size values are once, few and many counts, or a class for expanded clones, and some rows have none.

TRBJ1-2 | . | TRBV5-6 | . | TGTGCCAGCAGTCCACAGGGAAGAGGCTACACCTTC | CASSPQGRGYTF
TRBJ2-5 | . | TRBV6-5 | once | TGTGCCAGCAGTTCCCGGACAGAACCTCAAGAGACCCAGTACTTC | CASSSRTEPQETQYF
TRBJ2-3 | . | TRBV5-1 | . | TGCGCCAGCAGCTTGGCGGTCCGGACACGTAAAAGCACAGATACGCAGTATTTT | CASSLAVRTRKSTDTQYF
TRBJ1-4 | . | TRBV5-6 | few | TGTGCCAGCAGCCCCGACGGACGGGTGAATGAAAAACTGTTTTTT | CASSPDGRVNEKLFF
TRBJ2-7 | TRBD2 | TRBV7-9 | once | TGTGCCAGCAGCTTAATTCGTCTAGCGGGAGCCTACGAGCAGTACTTC | CASSLIRLAGAYEQYF
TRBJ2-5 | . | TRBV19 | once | TGTGCCAGTAGTAGGAGAGCGGAAGAGACCCAGTACTTC | CASSRRAEETQYF
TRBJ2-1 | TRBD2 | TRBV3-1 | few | TGTGCCAGCAGCCGCGGGGGCGAGACTAGCGGAAGTGGTGAGCAGTTCTTC | CASSRGGETSGSGEQFF
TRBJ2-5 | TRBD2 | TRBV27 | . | TGTGCCAGCAGCTATGGGGGGAGGGCAGCGGAGACCCAGTACTTC | CASSYGGRAAETQYF
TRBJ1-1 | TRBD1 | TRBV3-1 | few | TGTGCCAGCACCCGGACAGGGGCTAACACTGAAGCTTTCTTT | CASTRTGANTEAFF
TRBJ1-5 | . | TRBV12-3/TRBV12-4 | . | TGTGCCAGCAGTCCGACCGGGGCCCAGCCCCAGCATTTT | CASSPTGAQPQHF
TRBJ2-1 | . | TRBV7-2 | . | TGTGCCAGCAGCCCCGACCCCGGACAAAATGAGCAGTTCTTC | CASSPDPGQNEQFF
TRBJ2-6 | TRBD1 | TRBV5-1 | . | TGCGCCAGCAGCTTGACGGGACAGCATAGCATTTCTGGGGCCAACGTCCTGACTTTC | CASSLTGQHSISGANVLTF
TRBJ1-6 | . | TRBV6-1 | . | TGTGCCAGCAGTGACCCCCTTGGGGGCAGGGGATCACCCCTCCACTTT | CASSDPLGGRGSPLHF
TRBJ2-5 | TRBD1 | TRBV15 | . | TGTGCCACCAGCAGACGACAGGGCGGCCAAGAGACCCAGTACTTC | CATSRRQGGQETQYF
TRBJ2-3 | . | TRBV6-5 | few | TGTGCCAGCGGGGGAGTACTGGATACGCAGTATTTT | CASGGVLDTQYF
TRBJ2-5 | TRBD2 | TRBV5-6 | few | TGTGCCAGCACCGACAGGAAGCGGGAGGGCCTGATTTTGGAGACCCAGTACTTC | CASTDRKREGLILETQYF
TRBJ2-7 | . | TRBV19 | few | TGTGCCAGTAGTATAGGACTGGACGCGTACGAGCAGTACTTC | CASSIGLDAYEQYF
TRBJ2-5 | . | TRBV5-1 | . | TGCGCCAGCACTGGCCAAGAGACCCAGTACTTC | CASTGQETQYF
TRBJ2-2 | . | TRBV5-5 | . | TGTGCCAGCAGCTTCCTGGGTAATCCGACCGGGGAGCTGTTTTTT | CASSFLGNPTGELFF
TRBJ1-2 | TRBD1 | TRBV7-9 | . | TGTGCCAGCAGCGAGGACAGGGGAAAAGGCTACACCTTC | CASSEDRGKGYTF
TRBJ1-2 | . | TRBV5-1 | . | TGCGCCAGCAGCTTGGGCGACGGGTATTATGGCTACACCTTC | CASSLGDGYYGYTF
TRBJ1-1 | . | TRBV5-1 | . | TGCGCCAGCAGTGTCGGGATAACCGATGAAGCTTTCTTT | CASSVGITDEAFF
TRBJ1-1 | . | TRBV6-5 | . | TGTGCCAGCAGTTACTCGATGCCCTATAACGGAGCTTTCTTT | CASSYSMPYNGAFF
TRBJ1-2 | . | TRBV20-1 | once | TGCAGTGCTAGTATCGGGGACTATGGCTACACCTTC | CSASIGDYGYTF
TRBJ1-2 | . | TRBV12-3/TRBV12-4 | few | TGTGCCAGCAGTTGGGGGGATGGCTACACCTTC | CASSWGDGYTF
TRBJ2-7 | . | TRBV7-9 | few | TGTGCCAGCAGCTTAGACGGGGGAACCGACGAGCAGTACTTC | CASSLDGGTDEQYF
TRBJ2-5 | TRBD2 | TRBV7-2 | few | TGTGCCAGCACAACTAGCGGGGGGGAGACCCAGTACTTC | CASTTSGGETQYF
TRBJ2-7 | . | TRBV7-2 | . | TGTGCCAGCAGCTTCGCGGAGGGACCCTACGAGCAGTACTTC | CASSFAEGPYEQYF
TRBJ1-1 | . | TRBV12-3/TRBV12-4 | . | TGTGCCAGCAGGGGAGGGCGGGACGAAGCTTTCTTT | CASRGGRDEAFF
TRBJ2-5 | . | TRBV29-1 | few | TGCAGCGTTGGACCCGGAGAGACCCAGTACTTC | CSVGPGETQYF
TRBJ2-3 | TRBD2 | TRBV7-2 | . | TGTGCCAGCAGCAACCGAGCGGGGGGGGAAGATACGCAGTATTTT | CASSNRAGGEDTQYF
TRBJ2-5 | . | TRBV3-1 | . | TGTGCCAGCAGCCAAGATCTGGGATTTCAAGAGACCCAGTACTTC | CASSQDLGFQETQYF
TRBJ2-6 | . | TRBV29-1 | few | TGCAGCGTTCAGAGAGGCAATGATGGGGCCAACGTCCTGACTTTC | CSVQRGNDGANVLTF
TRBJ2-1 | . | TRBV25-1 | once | TGTGCCAGCAGTGAATCCGAGGGCAATGAGCAGTTCTTC | CASSESEGNEQFF
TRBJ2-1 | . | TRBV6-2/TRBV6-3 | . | TGTGCCAGCAGCCTGGTCCCTCGGGCCTACAATGAGCAGTTCTTC | CASSLVPRAYNEQFF
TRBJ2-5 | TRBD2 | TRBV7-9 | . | TGTGCCAGCAGCCACCTACGGGAGGGACAAGAGACCCAGTACTTC | CASSHLREGQETQYF
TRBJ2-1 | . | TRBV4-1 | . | TGCGCCAGCAGCCAAGATACGGCGGTTGCCCTCTTTAATGAGCAGTTCTTC | CASSQDTAVALFNEQFF
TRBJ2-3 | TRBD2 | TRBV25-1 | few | TGTGCCAGCAGTGAATATAAGCGGGAGATGGGCACAGATACGCAGTATTTT | CASSEYKREMGTDTQYF
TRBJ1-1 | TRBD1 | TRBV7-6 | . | TGTGCCAGCAGCGCCAGGGGGCAAACGAACACTGAAGCTTTCTTT | CASSARGQTNTEAFF
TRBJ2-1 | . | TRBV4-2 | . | TGTGCCAGCAGCCAAGAGTGGAGGAAAGATGAGCAGTTCTTC | CASSQEWRKDEQFF
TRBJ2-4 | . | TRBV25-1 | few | TGTGCCAGCAGTGGGGCCGGGGACATTCAGTACTTC | CASSGAGDIQYF
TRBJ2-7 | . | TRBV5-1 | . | TGCGCCAGCAGCTTACACGGGACGGACTACGAGCAGTACTTC | CASSLHGTDYEQYF
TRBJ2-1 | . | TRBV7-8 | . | TGTGCCAGCAGCTTATACAGGTACAATGAGCAGTTCTTC | CASSLYRYNEQFF
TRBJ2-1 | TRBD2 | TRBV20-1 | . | TGCAGTGCTAGAGATAGCGGGGTTGGGGAGCAGTTCTTC | CSARDSGVGEQFF
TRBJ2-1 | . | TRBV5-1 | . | TGCGCCAGCAGCTTGATTCCCCAGGTTAATGAGCAGTTCTTC | CASSLIPQVNEQFF
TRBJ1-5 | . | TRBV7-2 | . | TGTGCCAGCAGCCCGGACGCATATCAGCCCCAGCATTTT | CASSPDAYQPQHF
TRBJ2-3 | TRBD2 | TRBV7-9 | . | TGTGCCAGCAGCCCTACTAGCGGCGCTACAGATACGCAGTATTTT | CASSPTSGATDTQYF
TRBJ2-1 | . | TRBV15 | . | TGTGCCACCGGCAGACAGTGGCAGGAGGGGCGTAATGAGCAGTTCTTC | CATGRQWQEGRNEQFF
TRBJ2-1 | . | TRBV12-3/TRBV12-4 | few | TGTGCCAGCAGTTTCGAGAGAGAGCAGTTCTTC | CASSFEREQFF
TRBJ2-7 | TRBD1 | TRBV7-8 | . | TGTGCCAGCAGCTTAGGGGGACAGGGCTTCGAGCAGTACTTC | CASSLGGQGFEQYF
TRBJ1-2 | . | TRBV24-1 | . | TGTGCCACCAGTGATCCAGGCCCACATGGCTACACCTTC | CATSDPGPHGYTF
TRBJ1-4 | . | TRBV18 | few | TGTGCCAGCTCACCACGGCAGGGAGAAAAACTGTTTTTT | CASSPRQGEKLFF
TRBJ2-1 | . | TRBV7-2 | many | TGTGCCAGCAGCTTAGCTACCTACAATGAGCAGTTCTTC | CASSLATYNEQFF
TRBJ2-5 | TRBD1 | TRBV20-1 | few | TGCAGTGCTCGCCCGGGACAGGGTCTAGGGGAGACCCAGTACTTC | CSARPGQGLGETQYF